These 17 T cell receptor beta chains were all obtained from the same sample, sequenced in a study of cytomegalovirus exposure and HLA in healthy donors. The study ran its PCR with 60 Vbeta and 13 Jbeta primers. Assay: immunoSEQ multiplex PCR; the TCRdb copy retains only in-frame clones and omits some. Of about 89,000 clones listed, about 80% are singletons. Sample: PBMCs. These receptors were obtained from a male donor in good health and CMV-seronegative.

Comments on this clone: The junction departs from germline at one end; a sequencing error may be responsible. The chain is built from TRBV5-1 and TRBJ2-4, with D maybe TRBD1 (5 bases). The germline V gene encodes CDR1 SGHRS and CDR2 YFSETQ. The CDR3 covers 13 residues. CDR3 coding DNA: TGCGCCAGCAACCCCGAAGGGGTAAACAGTCAGTACTTC. Protein: CASNPEGVNSQYF.

This clone appeared a few times. The chain has TRBV7-7 and TRBJ2-1; 11 nucleotides line up with TRBD2. Looked up from germline, CDR1 is SSHAT and CDR2 is FNYEAQ (reference sequence). This CDR3 comprises 16 residues. V dropped 4 bases and J dropped 2; count of bases not matched to a gene: 4. The CDR3 sequence: CASSSLSGRAYNEQFF. The CDR3 DNA reads TGTGCCAGCAGCTCTCTTAGCGGGAGGGCCTACAATGAGCAGTTCTTC.

The chain is built from TRBV28 and TRBJ1-1; 7 nucleotides align to TRBD1. This CDR3 spans 15 amino acids. The germline V gene has CDR1 MDHEN and CDR2 SYDVKM. The J segment lost 0 bases and the V segment lost 2 bases, leaving 3 bases of the junction unmatched. CDR3 in amino acids: CASSLGTVMNTEAFF. The CDR3 DNA sequence: TGTGCCAGCAGTTTAGGGACAGTTATGAACACTGAAGCTTTCTTT.

The DNA of the CDR3 is TGTGCCAGCAGCTGGGACAGGGACTATGGCTACACCTTC. It specifies CASSWDRDYGYTF. The chain joins TRBV7-2 to TRBJ1-2; TRBD1 aligns across 9 bases. CDR1 is SGHTA and CDR2 is FQGNSA in the germline V gene. The ends lost 4 bases at V and 3 bases at J; junction bases unmatched: 0. CDR3 size: 13 residues.

Comment on this clone: Other DNA sequences in the sample encode the same CDR3. J is TRBJ1-2 and V is TRBV27; D is perhaps TRBD1 (5 bases). CDR3 length equals 13 residues. The germline V and J ends were trimmed by 5 bases and 4 bases, with 11 bases remaining between them. Germline V gene sequence: CDR1 MNHEY, CDR2 SMNVEV (reference sequence). CDR3 loop: CASSLDSRYGYTF. The CDR3 DNA sequence: TGTGCCAGCAGTCTAGACAGCCGCTATGGCTACACCTTC.

This chain connects TRBV27 to TRBJ2-1; 8 bases match TRBD1. This CDR3 is built from 14 residues. Germline loops: CDR1 MNHEY, CDR2 SMNVEV (reference sequence). V gave up 5 bases and J gave up 5 bases; unmatched junction bases: 5. The CDR3 DNA sequence: TGTGCCAGCAGTGACAGGGGAATCGACAATGAGCAGTTCTTC. This translates into CASSDRGIDNEQFF.

This rearrangement joins TRBV7-2 to TRBJ1-2; TRBD1 is a possible D gene (5 bases). V shed 5 bases and J shed 8 bases, with 18 bases lying between them. Germline values: CDR1 SGHTA, CDR2 FQGNSA. The CDR3 contains 14 residues. As DNA, the CDR3 is TGTGCCAGCAGCGCAGATCTGGGGGAGGGCGGCTACACCTTC. It is translated as CASSADLGEGGYTF. The variable domain in full, completed from reference TRBV7-2 and TRBJ1-2, reads GAGVSQSPSNKVTEKGKDVELRCDPISGHTALYWYRQSLGQGLEFLIYFQGNSAPDKSGLPSDRFSAERTGGSVSTLTIQRTQQEDSAVYLCASSADLGEGGYTFGSGTRLTVV.

The chain links TRBV27 to TRBJ2-2, with 8 bases aligning to TRBD2. Germline-derived CDR1 and CDR2 are MNHEY and SMNVEV (reference sequence). The trim removed 2 bases at V and 5 bases at J, leaving 4 bases unmatched. The CDR3 totals 15 residues. The CDR3 nucleotides read TGTGCCAGCAGTTTAAGCGGGAGTTGGACCGGGGAGCTGTTTTTT. Amino acid sequence: CASSLSGSWTGELFF.

The V gene is TRBV4-1, the J gene TRBJ2-3; tentative D call: TRBD2 (6 bases). V was clipped by 3 bases and J by 0 bases, with 10 bases between them. Germline CDR1 is MGHRA and CDR2 is YSYEKL. This CDR3 has 15 amino acids. CDR3 residues: CASSHSGFSTDTQYF. DNA of the CDR3: TGCGCCAGCAGCCATAGCGGCTTTAGCACAGATACGCAGTATTTT.

This sequence joins TRBV7-9 and TRBJ1-2; D is undetermined. The CDR3 covers 17 residues. The germline V gene has CDR1 SEHNR and CDR2 FQNEAQ (reference sequence). V was shortened by 0 bases and J by 6 bases, with 20 bases between the two germline ends. CDR3 coding DNA: TGTGCCAGCAGCTTAGCGCGTCCCCGAAGAAGAGAAAATGGCTACACCTTC. As protein: CASSLARPRRRENGYTF.

The chain couples TRBV5-6 to TRBJ2-3; D might be TRBD2 (6 bases). The CDR3 length is 17 residues. Germline CDR1 SGHDT, CDR2 YYEEEE. The V end lost 2 bases, the J end lost 2 bases, and 18 bases lay between the germline ends. Here the CDR3 reads CASSLLGRGYFTDTQYF. CDR3 DNA sequence: TGTGCCAGCAGCTTACTGGGTCGGGGGTACTTCACAGATACGCAGTATTTT.

The V gene is TRBV28, the J gene TRBJ1-2, with 9 nucleotides matching TRBD1. Germline CDR1 is MDHEN and CDR2 is SYDVKM. Germline trimming cut 5 bases from V and 8 bases from J; bases unmatched to any gene: 9. The CDR3 loop spans 14 amino acids. CDR3 DNA: TGTGCCAGCAGTGCTCCGGGACAGGGTTACGGCTACACCTTC. It is translated as CASSAPGQGYGYTF.

With respect to this clone: One end of the junction does not line up with germline, which may come from a read error. The rearrangement joins TRBV7-9 to TRBJ1-4, with 7 positions matching TRBD1. CDR1 is SEHNR, CDR2 FQNEAQ, per germline (reference sequence). The CDR3 has 16 amino acids. The CDR3 region has the DNA TGTTCCAGCAGCTTGTCCCTGGACAGGTTCGGTGAAAAACTGTTTTTT. It specifies CSSSLSLDRFGEKLFF. Full variable domain (missing parts from reference TRBV7-9 and TRBJ1-4): DTGVSQNPRHKITKRGQNVTFRCDPISEHNRLYWYRQTLGQGPEFLTYFQNEAQLEKSRLLSDRFSAERPKGSFSTLEIQRTEQGDSAMYLCSSSLSLDRFGEKLFFGSGTQLSVL.

The chain has TRBV18 and TRBJ1-1, with D maybe TRBD1 (6 bases). The CDR3 is 15 amino acids. Germline-derived CDR1 and CDR2 are KGHSH and LQKENI. V lost 6 bases and J lost 1, with 15 bases in between. The CDR3 DNA is TGTGCCAGCTCGTCAAAACAGGGACAGAACACTGAAGCTTTCTTT. As protein: CASSSKQGQNTEAFF. Full variable domain (outside the CDR3, taken from reference TRBV18 and TRBJ1-1): NAGVMQNPRHLVRRRGQEARLRCSPMKGHSHVYWYRQLPEEGLKFMVYLQKENIIDESGMPKERFSAEFPKEGPSILRIQQVVRGDSAAYFCASSSKQGQNTEAFFGQGTRLTVV.

The chain employs TRBV6-5 and TRBJ2-7; weak D call: TRBD1 (5 bases). Per the germline V gene, CDR1 is MNHEY and CDR2 is SVGAGI. V lost 6 bases, J lost 9 bases, and 12 bases lay in between. This CDR3 region has 11 residues. This CDR3 is CASRDSLRQYF. The CDR3 nucleotides read TGTGCCAGCAGAGACAGTTTACGGCAGTACTTC.

J is TRBJ2-2 and V is TRBV27; the match to TRBD2 covers 8 bases. CDR1 MNHEY and CDR2 SMNVEV come from the germline V gene (reference sequence). V lost 1 base and J lost 7; bases outside the gene matches: 8. The CDR3 is made up of 16 amino acids. CDR3 sequence (DNA): TGTGCCAGCAGTTTATGGGGTAGCGGGGTAGGCGGGGAGCTGTTTTTT. It codes for CASSLWGSGVGGELFF.

This chain links TRBV7-2 with TRBJ1-2, with a possible D match to TRBD1 (6 bases). The germline CDR1 and CDR2 sequences are SGHTA and FQGNSA. Trimming took 5 bases from V and 4 from J, leaving 14 bases between them. CDR3 length equals 14 residues. CDR3 amino acids: CASSPMRGSYGYTF. In DNA form, the CDR3 reads TGTGCCAGCAGCCCCATGAGGGGGTCCTATGGCTACACCTTC.